These 16 T cell receptor beta chains were all obtained from the same sample, sequenced in a study of neurological immune-mediated disorders. TCRdb called the 5' RACE reads again in MiXCR, with one record for every CDR3 protein. Of 65,000 to 85,000 distinct CDR3 sequences listed, around 3% were seen once; the top ten hold more than 4%. The sample consisted of PBMCs. The receptors here all came from a woman in her fifties or sixties with multiple sclerosis.

This clonotype was detected ten times or more. This chain joins TRBV11-3 and TRBJ2-3; TRBD1 might be the D (6 bases). This CDR3 region has 16 residues. Germline V gene sequence: CDR1 SGHNT, CDR2 YENEEA. V lost 0 bases to trimming and J lost 1 base, with 11 bases between them. The CDR3 coding sequence is TGTGCCAGCAGCTTAGAGGATGGACAGCGCACAGATACGCAGTATTTT. Protein: CASSLEDGQRTDTQYF.

This clonotype was seen many times. CDR3 nucleotides: TGTGCCAGCAGCTTAGTTCCTCAAGATACGCAGTATTTT. This gives the protein CASSLVPQDTQYF. V gene TRBV7-2 combines with J gene TRBJ2-3; D is uncertain. There are 13 residues in the CDR3. Germline CDR1 is SGHTA and CDR2 is FQGNSA. The V gene lost 1 base and the J gene lost 5 bases, with 7 bases spanning the gap.

This clonotype was seen repeatedly, ten times or more. This chain links TRBV9 with TRBJ2-5; TRBD2 might be the D (5 bases). Trimming took 3 bases from V and 7 from J, leaving 19 bases between them. Germline V CDR1 and CDR2: SGDLS, YYNGEE. The CDR3 has 15 residues. CDR3 bases: TGTGCCAGCAGCGCGAAAGGGAGCTTGGCCTGGACCCAGTACTTC. Translating it yields CASSAKGSLAWTQYF.

This clonotype was recorded many times. V is TRBV20-1 and J is TRBJ1-4, with 7 bases lining up with TRBD1. Germline CDR1 DFQATT, CDR2 SNEGSKA (reference sequence). V shed 7 bases and J 7 bases; nucleotides not matched to a gene: 9. This CDR3 has 13 residues. The CDR3, as DNA: TGCAGTGGCCGACAGGGATCTGGTGAAAAACTGTTTTTT. Amino acids: CSGRQGSGEKLFF.

At least ten counts were recorded for this clonotype. The CDR3 region is CASSQEGGSLNTEAFF. DNA of the CDR3: TGTGCCAGCAGCCAAGAAGGGGGAAGCTTGAACACTGAAGCTTTCTTT. This chain connects TRBV3-1 to TRBJ1-1; D possibly corresponds to TRBD1 (6 bases). Trimming removed 0 bases from V and 0 bases from J, with 11 bases in between. The germline V gene encodes CDR1 LGHDT and CDR2 YNNKEL (reference sequence). The CDR3 length is 16 residues.

This clonotype was observed at least ten times. V and J are TRBV7-2 and TRBJ1-1, with D maybe TRBD1 (5 bases). V was clipped by 1 base and J by 5 bases, with 17 bases between them. The germline CDR1 and CDR2 sequences are SGHTA and FQGNSA. This CDR3 is built from 16 residues. CDR3 amino acids: CASSLGVRDRATEAFF. CDR3 nucleotides: TGTGCCAGCAGCTTAGGGGTCAGGGATAGGGCAACTGAAGCTTTCTTT.

This clonotype was counted many times. This chain links TRBV6-6 with TRBJ2-2; no clear D. V was cut by 2 bases and J by 0 bases, with 7 bases left in between. In germline, CDR1 is MNHNY, CDR2 SVGAGI (reference sequence). This CDR3 region has 15 residues. The CDR3 reads CASSYGQANTGELFF. DNA for the CDR3: TGTGCCAGCAGTTACGGGCAGGCGAACACCGGGGAGCTGTTTTTT.

This clonotype was seen many times. The chain employs TRBV13 and TRBJ2-5; perhaps TRBD1 as D (7 bases). The V gene lost 3 bases and the J gene lost 5 bases, with 13 bases spanning the gap. Germline CDR1 reads PRHDT; CDR2 reads FYEKMQ (reference sequence). The CDR3 extends over 14 amino acids. DNA of the CDR3: TGTGCCAGCAGCTTCCAACAGGGGAGGGAGACCCAGTACTTC. Translated: CASSFQQGRETQYF.

This clonotype has more than one count but fewer than ten. The V call is TRBV6-2 or TRBV6-3, the J call TRBJ2-7; D ambiguous. The germline V gene has CDR1 MNHEY and CDR2 SVGEGT. V lost 10 bases and J lost 7, with 14 bases in between. The CDR3 consists of 11 residues. CDR3 sequence (DNA): TGTGCCACCTCCCCCCCTGGAGAGCAGTACTTC. This codes for CATSPPGEQYF.

This clonotype was found many times. V and J are TRBV27 and TRBJ2-7, with 9 nucleotides matching TRBD2. The CDR3 is 14 residues long. Germline CDR1 MNHEY, CDR2 SMNVEV (reference sequence). The junction had 5 bases not matched to a gene; V was cut back by 5 bases and J by 3 bases. Here the CDR3 reads CASSESTSGYEQYF. In DNA, the CDR3 is TGTGCCAGCAGTGAATCGACTAGCGGCTACGAGCAGTACTTC.

This clonotype was counted at least ten times. The V gene is TRBV20-1, the J gene TRBJ2-3, with 8 positions matching TRBD2. The ends lost 1 base at V and 2 bases at J; junction bases unmatched: 5. The germline V gene encodes CDR1 DFQATT and CDR2 SNEGSKA (reference sequence). This CDR3 contains 15 residues. For the CDR3, the DNA is TGCAGTGCTAGAGGGGGAGCGGGGGCCACAGATACGCAGTATTTT. Translation gives CSARGGAGATDTQYF.

This clonotype was seen repeatedly, ten times or more. The chain uses TRBV5-1 and TRBJ2-5; 7 nucleotides line up with TRBD1. This CDR3 comprises 16 residues. J gave up 3 bases and V 2 bases, and 10 bases lay outside the gene matches. CDR1 is SGHRS and CDR2 is YFSETQ in the germline V gene. The CDR3 protein is CASSLWGRQGEETQYF. The CDR3 DNA sequence: TGCGCCAGCAGCTTATGGGGTCGGCAGGGGGAAGAGACCCAGTACTTC.

There are many counts of this clonotype. The chain is built from TRBV6-5 and TRBJ1-1; TRBD1 matches 10 bases. The V gene end was trimmed by 7 bases and the J gene end by 4 bases; junction bases not matched to a gene: 9. CDR3 length: 15 amino acids. Per germline, CDR1 MNHEY and CDR2 SVGAGI. The CDR3 loop is CASKTGGIGGTEAFF. The CDR3 bases are TGTGCCAGCAAGACAGGGGGCATCGGTGGCACTGAAGCTTTCTTT.

In its sample, this clonotype was seen a few times. The chain recombines TRBV12-3 or TRBV12-4 with TRBJ2-5; the match to TRBD2 covers 12 bases. The length of the CDR3 is 18 residues. Unmatched junction bases numbered 9, after V lost 0 bases and J lost 4 bases. CDR3 loop: CASSLARTSGTFGETQYF. The CDR3 DNA follows: TGTGCCAGCAGTTTAGCCCGGACTAGCGGGACTTTTGGAGAGACCCAGTACTTC.

This clonotype was detected many times. Here the CDR3 DNA reads TGTGCCAGCAGCTTGTGGCTCCCCCCGGATGAGCAGTTCTTC. It codes for CASSLWLPPDEQFF. The chain carries TRBV5-5 and TRBJ2-1, with no clear D. Between the trimmed V and J ends, which lost 1 base and 8 bases, there was a span of 13 bases. This CDR3 is 14 amino acids long. CDR1 and CDR2 (germline): SGHKS, YYEKEE (reference sequence).

This clonotype was observed many times. J is TRBJ2-7 and V is TRBV6-6, with D perhaps TRBD1 (5 bases). The length of the CDR3 is 14 residues. Between the trimmed V and J ends, which lost 6 bases and 3 bases, there was a span of 15 bases. CDR1 and CDR2 (germline): MNHNY, SVGAGI (reference sequence). The CDR3, as DNA: TGTGCCAGCAGCCAGACAGTCGTTGGCTACGAGCAGTACTTC. Amino acid sequence: CASSQTVVGYEQYF.